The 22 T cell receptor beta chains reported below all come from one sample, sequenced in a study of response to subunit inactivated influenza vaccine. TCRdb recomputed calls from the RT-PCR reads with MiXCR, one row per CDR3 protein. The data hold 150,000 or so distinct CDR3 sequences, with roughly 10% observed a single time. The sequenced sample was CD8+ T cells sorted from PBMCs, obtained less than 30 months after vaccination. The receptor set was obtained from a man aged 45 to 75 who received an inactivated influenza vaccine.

The CDR3 DNA reads TGTGCTAGTGCCCTTGGGACACACTATGGCTACACCTTC. Its protein is CASALGTHYGYTF. The rearrangement joins TRBV12-5 to TRBJ1-2, with D perhaps TRBD1 (6 bases). Trimming shortened V by 7 bases and J by 3 bases, and 12 bases separated the two germline ends. The CDR3 is 13 amino acids. Germline V gene data show CDR1 as LGHNT and CDR2 as FRNRAP.

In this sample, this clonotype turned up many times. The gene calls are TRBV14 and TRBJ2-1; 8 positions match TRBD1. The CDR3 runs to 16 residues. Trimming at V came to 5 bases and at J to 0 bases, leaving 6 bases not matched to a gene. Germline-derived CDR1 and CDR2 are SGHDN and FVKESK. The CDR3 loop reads CASSSWDRSSYNEQFF. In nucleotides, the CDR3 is TGTGCCAGCAGCAGTTGGGACAGGAGCTCCTACAATGAGCAGTTCTTC.

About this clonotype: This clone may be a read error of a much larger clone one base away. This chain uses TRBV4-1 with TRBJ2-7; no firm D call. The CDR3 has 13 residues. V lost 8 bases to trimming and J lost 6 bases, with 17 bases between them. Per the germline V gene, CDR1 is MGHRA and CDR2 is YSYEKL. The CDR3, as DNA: TGCGCCAGCGCCATGGCGGATCAGACCGAGCAGTACTTC. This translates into CASAMADQTEQYF.

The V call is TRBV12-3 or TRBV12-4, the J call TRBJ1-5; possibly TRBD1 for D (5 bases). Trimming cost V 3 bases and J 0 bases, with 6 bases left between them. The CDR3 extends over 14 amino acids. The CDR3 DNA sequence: TGTGCCAGCAGTTTTGGACATAGCAATCAGCCCCAGCATTTT. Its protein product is CASSFGHSNQPQHF.

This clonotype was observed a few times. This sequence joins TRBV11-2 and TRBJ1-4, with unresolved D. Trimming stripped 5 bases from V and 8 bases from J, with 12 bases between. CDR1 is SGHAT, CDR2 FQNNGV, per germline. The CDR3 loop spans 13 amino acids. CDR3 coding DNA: TGTGCCAGCAGCAGGCTAGTAGGCGAAAAACTGTTTTTT. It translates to CASSRLVGEKLFF.

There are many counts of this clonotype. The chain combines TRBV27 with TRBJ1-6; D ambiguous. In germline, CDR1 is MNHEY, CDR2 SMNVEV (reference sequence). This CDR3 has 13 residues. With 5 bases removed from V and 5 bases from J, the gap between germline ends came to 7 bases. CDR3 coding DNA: TGTGCCAGCAGTACCAACCATAATTCACCCCTCCACTTT. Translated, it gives CASSTNHNSPLHF.

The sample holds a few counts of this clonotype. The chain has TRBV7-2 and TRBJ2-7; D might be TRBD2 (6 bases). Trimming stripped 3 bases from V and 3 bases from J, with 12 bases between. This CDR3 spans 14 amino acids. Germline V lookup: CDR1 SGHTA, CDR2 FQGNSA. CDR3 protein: CASSLEPGLYEQYF. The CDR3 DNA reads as TGTGCCAGCAGCTTGGAACCGGGACTCTACGAGCAGTACTTC.

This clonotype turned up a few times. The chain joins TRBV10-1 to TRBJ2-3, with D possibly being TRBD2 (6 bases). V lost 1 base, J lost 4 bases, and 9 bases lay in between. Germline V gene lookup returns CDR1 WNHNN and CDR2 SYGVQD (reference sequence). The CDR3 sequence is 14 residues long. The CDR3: CASSEYGGSDTQYF. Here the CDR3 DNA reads TGCGCCAGCAGTGAGTACGGGGGATCAGATACGCAGTATTTT.

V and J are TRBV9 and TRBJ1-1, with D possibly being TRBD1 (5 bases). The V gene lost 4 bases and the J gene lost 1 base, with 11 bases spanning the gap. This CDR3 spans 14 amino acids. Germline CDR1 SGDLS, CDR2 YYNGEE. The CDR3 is CASSPTGTNTEAFF. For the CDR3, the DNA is TGTGCCAGCAGCCCTACCGGGACGAACACTGAAGCTTTCTTT.

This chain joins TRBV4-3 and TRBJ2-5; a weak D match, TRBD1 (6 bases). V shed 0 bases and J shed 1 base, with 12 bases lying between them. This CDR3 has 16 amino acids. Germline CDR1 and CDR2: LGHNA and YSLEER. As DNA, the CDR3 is TGCGCCAGCAGCCAAGATCTAGGACAGATCCAAGAGACCCAGTACTTC. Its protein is CASSQDLGQIQETQYF.

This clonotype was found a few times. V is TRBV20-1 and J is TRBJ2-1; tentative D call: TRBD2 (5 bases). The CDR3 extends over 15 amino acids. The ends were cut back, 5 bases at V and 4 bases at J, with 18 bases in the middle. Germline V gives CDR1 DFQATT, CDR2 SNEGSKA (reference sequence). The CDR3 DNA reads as TGCAGTGCTTTCCCAGCGGAGAGATCATACAATGAGCAGTTCTTC. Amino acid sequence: CSAFPAERSYNEQFF.

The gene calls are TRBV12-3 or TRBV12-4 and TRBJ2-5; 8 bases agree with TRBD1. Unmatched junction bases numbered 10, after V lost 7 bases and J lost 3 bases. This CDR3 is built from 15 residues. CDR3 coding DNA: TGTGCCAGCACCCCCTGGACAGGGTTGGAAGAGACCCAGTACTTC. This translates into CASTPWTGLEETQYF.

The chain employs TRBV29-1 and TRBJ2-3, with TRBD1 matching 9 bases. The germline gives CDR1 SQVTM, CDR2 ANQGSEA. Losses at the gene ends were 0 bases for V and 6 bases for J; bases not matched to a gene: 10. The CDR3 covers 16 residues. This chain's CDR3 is CSVEDSRTGAWDTQYF. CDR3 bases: TGCAGCGTTGAAGATTCTCGGACAGGGGCATGGGATACGCAGTATTTT.

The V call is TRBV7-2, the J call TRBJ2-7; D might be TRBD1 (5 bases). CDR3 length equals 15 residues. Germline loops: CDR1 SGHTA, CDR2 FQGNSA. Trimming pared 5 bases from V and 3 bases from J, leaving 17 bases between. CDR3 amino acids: CASSLTPLGDYEQYF. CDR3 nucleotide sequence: TGTGCCAGCAGCCTTACGCCCCTAGGGGACTACGAGCAGTACTTC.

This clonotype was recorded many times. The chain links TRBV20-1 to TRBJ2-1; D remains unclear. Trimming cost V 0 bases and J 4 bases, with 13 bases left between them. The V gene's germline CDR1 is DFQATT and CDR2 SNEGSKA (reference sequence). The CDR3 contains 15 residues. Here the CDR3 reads CSARDMAAKYNEQFF. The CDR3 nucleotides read TGCAGTGCTAGAGATATGGCAGCCAAATACAATGAGCAGTTCTTC.

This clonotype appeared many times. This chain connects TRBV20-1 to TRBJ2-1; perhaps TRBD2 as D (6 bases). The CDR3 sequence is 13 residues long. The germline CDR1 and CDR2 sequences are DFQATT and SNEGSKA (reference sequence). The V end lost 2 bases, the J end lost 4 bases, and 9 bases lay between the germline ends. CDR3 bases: TGCAGTGCTAGACCCGCGGGATACAATGAGCAGTTCTTC. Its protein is CSARPAGYNEQFF.

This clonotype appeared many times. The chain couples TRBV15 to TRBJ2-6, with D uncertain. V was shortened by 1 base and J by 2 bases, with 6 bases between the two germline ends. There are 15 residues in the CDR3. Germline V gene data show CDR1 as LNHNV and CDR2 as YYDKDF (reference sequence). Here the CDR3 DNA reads TGTGCCACCAGCAGAGCATCCCCTGGGGCCAACGTCCTGACTTTC. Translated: CATSRASPGANVLTF.

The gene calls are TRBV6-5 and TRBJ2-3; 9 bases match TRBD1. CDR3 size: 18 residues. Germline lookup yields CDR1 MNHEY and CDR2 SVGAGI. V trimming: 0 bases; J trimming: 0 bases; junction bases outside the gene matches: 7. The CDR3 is CASSYSWDRVLSTDTQYF. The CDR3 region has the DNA TGTGCCAGCAGTTACTCGTGGGACAGGGTCCTAAGCACAGATACGCAGTATTTT.

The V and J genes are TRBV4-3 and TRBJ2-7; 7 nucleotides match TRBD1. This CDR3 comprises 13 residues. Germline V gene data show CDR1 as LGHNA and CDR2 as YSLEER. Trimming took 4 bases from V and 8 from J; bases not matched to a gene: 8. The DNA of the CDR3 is TGCGCCAGCAGCCCGGGACAGCTTTCCAAGCAGTACTTC. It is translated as CASSPGQLSKQYF.

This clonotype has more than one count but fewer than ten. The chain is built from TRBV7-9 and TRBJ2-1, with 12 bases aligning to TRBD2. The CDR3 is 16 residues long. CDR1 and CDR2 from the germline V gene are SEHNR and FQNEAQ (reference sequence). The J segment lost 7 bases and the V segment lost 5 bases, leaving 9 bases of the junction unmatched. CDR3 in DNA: TGTGCCAGCAGCCCCTTATCTGGGACTAGCGGGAATGAGCAGTTCTTC. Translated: CASSPLSGTSGNEQFF. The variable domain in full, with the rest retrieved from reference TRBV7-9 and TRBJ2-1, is DTGVSQNPRHKITKRGQNVTFRCDPISEHNRLYWYRQTLGQGPEFLTYFQNEAQLEKSRLLSDRFSAERPKGSFSTLEIQRTEQGDSAMYLCASSPLSGTSGNEQFFGPGTRLTVL.

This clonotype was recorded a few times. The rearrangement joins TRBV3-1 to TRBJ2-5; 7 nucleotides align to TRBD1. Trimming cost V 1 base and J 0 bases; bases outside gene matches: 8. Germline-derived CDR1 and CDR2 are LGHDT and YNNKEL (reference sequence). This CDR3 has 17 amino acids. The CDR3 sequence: CASSQVKGQYNQETQYF. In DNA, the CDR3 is TGTGCCAGCAGCCAAGTGAAGGGACAGTACAACCAAGAGACCCAGTACTTC.

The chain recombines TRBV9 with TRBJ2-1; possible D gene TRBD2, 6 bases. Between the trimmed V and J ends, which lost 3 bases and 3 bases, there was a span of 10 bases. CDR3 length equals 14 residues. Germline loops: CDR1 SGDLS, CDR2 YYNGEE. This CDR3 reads CASSDRESYNEQFF. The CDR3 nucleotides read TGTGCCAGCAGCGACCGGGAGAGCTACAATGAGCAGTTCTTC.